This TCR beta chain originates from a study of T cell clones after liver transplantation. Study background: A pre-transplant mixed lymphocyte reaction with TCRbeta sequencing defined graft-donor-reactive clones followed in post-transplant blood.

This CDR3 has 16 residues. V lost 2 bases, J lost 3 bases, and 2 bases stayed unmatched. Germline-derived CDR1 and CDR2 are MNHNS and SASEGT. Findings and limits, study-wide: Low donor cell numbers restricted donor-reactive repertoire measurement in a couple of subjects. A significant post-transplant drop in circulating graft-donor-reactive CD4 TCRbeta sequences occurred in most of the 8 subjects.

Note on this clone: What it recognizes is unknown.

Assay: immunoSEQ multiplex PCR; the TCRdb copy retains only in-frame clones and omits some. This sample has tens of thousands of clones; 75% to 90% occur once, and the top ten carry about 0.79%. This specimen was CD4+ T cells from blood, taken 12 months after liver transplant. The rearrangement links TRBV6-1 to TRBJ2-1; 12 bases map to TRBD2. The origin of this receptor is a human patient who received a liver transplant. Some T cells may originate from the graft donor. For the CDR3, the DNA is TGTGCCAGCAGTGAACTAGCGGGAGGGTACTACAATGAGCAGTTCTTC. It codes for CASSELAGGYYNEQFF.